The 19 T cell receptor beta chains reported below all come from one sample, sequenced in a study of shared clonotypes between healthy human individuals. The assay was immunoSEQ multiplex PCR, and TCRdb's table has in-frame clones only and misses some. The table records 2 million to 3 million clones, 90% to 95% of them present only once. Sequencing was carried out using naive CD4+ T cells from PBMCs. Stated subset: CD45RA+ positively selected. These receptors all come from a man aged 18 to 29 in good health. Some clones in this sample may be carry-over from other donors' samples.

The rearrangement uses TRBV2 and TRBJ2-3; 12 bases map to TRBD1. V lost 3 bases, J lost 7 bases, and 2 bases stayed unmatched. Germline V gene data show CDR1 as SNHLY and CDR2 as FYNNEI. The CDR3 totals 14 residues. CDR3 nucleotides: TGTGCCAGCAGTGAGGGACAGGGGGCTCATACGCAGTATTTT. Its protein is CASSEGQGAHTQYF.

The chain is built from TRBV7-2 and TRBJ2-1; 12 nucleotides agree with TRBD2. The CDR3 is made up of 16 amino acids. The ends lost 5 bases at V and 6 bases at J; junction bases unmatched: 8. CDR1 SGHTA and CDR2 FQGNSA come from the germline V gene. The CDR3 coding sequence is TGTGCCAGCAGCACCCCACTAGCGGGAGGACCCAATGAGCAGTTCTTC. Protein: CASSTPLAGGPNEQFF.

The chain uses TRBV28 and TRBJ2-1; 7 bases are shared with TRBD1. J lost 0 bases, V lost 3 bases, and 8 bases had no gene match. The CDR3 runs to 17 residues. Germline V gene data show CDR1 as MDHEN and CDR2 as SYDVKM. The CDR3 sequence: CASSFPSGTASYNEQFF. CDR3 DNA sequence: TGTGCCAGCAGTTTCCCCTCCGGGACAGCCTCCTACAATGAGCAGTTCTTC.

The genes are TRBV28 and TRBJ1-1, with TRBD1 identical over 7 bases. With 6 bases clipped from V and 5 bases from J, the junction kept 12 bases outside the gene matches. Germline loops: CDR1 MDHEN, CDR2 SYDVKM. The CDR3 has 15 amino acids. CDR3 DNA sequence: TGTGCCAGCAGGGCAGGGGGAGGTCCGCTGACTGAAGCTTTCTTT. It encodes CASRAGGGPLTEAFF.

This rearrangement joins TRBV7-2 to TRBJ1-5; D uncertain. This CDR3 contains 13 residues. The V end lost 5 bases, the J end lost 3 bases, and 8 bases lay between the germline ends. Germline CDR1 SGHTA, CDR2 FQGNSA. The CDR3 nucleotides read TGTGCCAGCAGCCCTGAAACCAATCAGCCCCAGCATTTT. Protein sequence: CASSPETNQPQHF. Together with reference TRBV7-2 and TRBJ1-5, the CDR3 gives the full variable domain: GAGVSQSPSNKVTEKGKDVELRCDPISGHTALYWYRQSLGQGLEFLIYFQGNSAPDKSGLPSDRFSAERTGGSVSTLTIQRTQQEDSAVYLCASSPETNQPQHFGDGTRLSIL.

This chain uses TRBV7-2 with TRBJ2-7; D is possibly TRBD1 (5 bases). The CDR3 totals 15 residues. The germline gives CDR1 SGHTA, CDR2 FQGNSA. Trimming shortened V by 3 bases and J by 5 bases, and 17 bases separated the two germline ends. CDR3 region: CASSFQSTGFDEQYF. For the CDR3, the DNA is TGTGCCAGCAGCTTTCAAAGTACAGGATTCGACGAGCAGTACTTC.

V is TRBV7-2 and J is TRBJ1-5, with D perhaps TRBD1 (5 bases). Germline V gives CDR1 SGHTA, CDR2 FQGNSA. This CDR3 is 14 amino acids long. Trimming took off 2 bases at V and 7 bases at J, with 12 bases between the two ends. In DNA, the CDR3 is TGTGCCAGCAGCTTACAGGCGGGGGGGCAGCCCCAGCATTTT. It yields the protein CASSLQAGGQPQHF.

The rearrangement joins TRBV5-1 to TRBJ1-4, with 7 nucleotides matching TRBD1. Germline V gene sequence: CDR1 SGHRS, CDR2 YFSETQ. This CDR3 comprises 15 residues. The trim removed 6 bases at V and 4 bases at J, leaving 9 bases unmatched. The CDR3 nucleotides read TGCGCCAGCAATTACGGGACAGCTCTTAATGAAAAACTGTTTTTT. Its protein product is CASNYGTALNEKLFF. Complete variable domain (other parts from reference TRBV5-1 and TRBJ1-4): KAGVTQTPRYLIKTRGQQVTLSCSPISGHRSVSWYQQTPGQGLQFLFEYFSETQRNKGNFPGRFSGRQFSNSRSEMNVSTLELGDSALYLCASNYGTALNEKLFFGSGTQLSVL.

The chain combines TRBV5-4 with TRBJ2-1; TRBD2 matches at 10 bases. Trimming cost V 4 bases and J 7 bases; bases outside gene matches: 8. The germline V gene encodes CDR1 SGHNT and CDR2 YYREEE (reference sequence). The CDR3 spans 15 residues. CDR3 nucleotides: TGTGCCAGCAGCGTAAGTCTGACTAGCGGGAATGAGCAGTTCTTC. Translation: CASSVSLTSGNEQFF.

Here the CDR3 DNA reads TGCAGCGTTGCTGGCAGGGACCAAGAGACCCAGTACTTC. Amino acids: CSVAGRDQETQYF. The V and J genes are TRBV29-1 and TRBJ2-5; D perhaps matches TRBD1 (5 bases). Germline V CDR1 and CDR2: SQVTM, ANQGSEA. The CDR3 has 13 amino acids. Trimming shortened V by 4 bases and J by 0 bases, and 9 bases separated the two germline ends.

This clone was seen once. The gene calls are TRBV14 and TRBJ1-1; D might be TRBD1 (5 bases). Trimming shortened V by 1 base and J by 4 bases, and 16 bases separated the two germline ends. The CDR3 runs to 16 residues. Germline V lookup: CDR1 SGHDN, CDR2 FVKESK. This chain's CDR3 is CASSQVRSLRATEAFF. The CDR3 region has the DNA TGTGCCAGCAGCCAAGTAAGGTCTCTCAGGGCCACTGAAGCTTTCTTT.

V is TRBV2 and J is TRBJ1-1, with D perhaps matching TRBD1 (5 bases). The CDR3 runs 12 residues. V lost 1 base and J lost 11, with 11 bases in between. Germline V gives CDR1 SNHLY, CDR2 FYNNEI. This chain's CDR3 is CASSEEGSGAFF. CDR3 nucleotides: TGTGCCAGCAGTGAAGAGGGATCAGGGGCTTTCTTT.

This chain connects TRBV7-3 to TRBJ2-5, with D maybe TRBD2 (5 bases). Germline lookup yields CDR1 SGHTA and CDR2 FQGTGA. V was pared by 1 base and J by 2 bases, with 11 bases between. The CDR3 runs 15 residues. The CDR3 coding sequence is TGTGCCAGCAGCTTAATGAGGGCTGGGCAAGAGACCCAGTACTTC. Protein: CASSLMRAGQETQYF.

The chain recombines TRBV19 with TRBJ1-4; a possible D gene is TRBD1 (6 bases). V was shortened by 7 bases and J by 5 bases, with 14 bases between the two germline ends. Germline lookup yields CDR1 LNHDA and CDR2 SQIVND (reference sequence). The CDR3 totals 14 residues. The CDR3 nucleotides read TGTGCCAGTACGACAGGACGGACCAATGAAAAACTGTTTTTT. This sequence encodes CASTTGRTNEKLFF.

This clone was counted a single time. This chain links TRBV7-8 with TRBJ2-1; D remains ambiguous. The CDR3 is 15 residues long. Germline V gives CDR1 SGHVS, CDR2 FQNEAQ. Trimming stripped 3 bases from V and 6 bases from J, with 15 bases between. The CDR3 bases are TGTGCCAGCAGCTTCAGATCCGGAAGGACCAATGAGCAGTTCTTC. This codes for CASSFRSGRTNEQFF.

The rearrangement uses TRBV5-1 and TRBJ2-2, with 13 nucleotides matching TRBD2. With 7 bases clipped from V and 7 bases from J, the junction kept 7 bases outside the gene matches. Germline assignment: CDR1 SGHRS and CDR2 YFSETQ. The CDR3 consists of 15 residues. The CDR3 reads CASGWTSGSGGELFF. The DNA for the CDR3 is TGCGCCAGCGGCTGGACTAGCGGGAGTGGCGGGGAGCTGTTTTTT. The variable domain in full, completed from reference TRBV5-1 and TRBJ2-2, reads KAGVTQTPRYLIKTRGQQVTLSCSPISGHRSVSWYQQTPGQGLQFLFEYFSETQRNKGNFPGRFSGRQFSNSRSEMNVSTLELGDSALYLCASGWTSGSGGELFFGEGSRLTVL.

The chain links TRBV28 to TRBJ2-3, with D possibly being TRBD1 or TRBD2 (5 bases each). Trimming pared 9 bases from V and 2 bases from J, leaving 12 bases between. Germline-derived CDR1 and CDR2 are MDHEN and SYDVKM. The CDR3 runs 13 residues. The CDR3 DNA is TGTGCCAGTGGGGACGAAGCCACAGATACGCAGTATTTT. It codes for CASGDEATDTQYF.

V is TRBV7-2 and J is TRBJ2-3; TRBD2 is a possible D gene (6 bases). V shed 1 base and J shed 0 bases, with 14 bases lying between them. The germline CDR1 and CDR2 sequences are SGHTA and FQGNSA. The CDR3 loop spans 17 amino acids. The CDR3 reads CASSLGGGSGSTDTQYF. For the CDR3, the DNA is TGTGCCAGCAGCTTAGGTGGAGGGAGCGGGAGCACAGATACGCAGTATTTT.

The chain has TRBV19 and TRBJ1-1, with a possible D match to TRBD1 (5 bases). Per germline, CDR1 LNHDA and CDR2 SQIVND (reference sequence). This CDR3 has 14 residues. Trimming took 5 bases from V and 4 from J, leaving 14 bases between them. The CDR3 reads CASSFQGWITEAFF. CDR3 in DNA: TGTGCCAGTAGTTTTCAGGGTTGGATCACTGAAGCTTTCTTT.